The present entry profiles one TCR beta chain with its context. Its antigen is as yet unknown. Generated by immunoSEQ multiplex PCR, the TCRdb table keeps only in-frame clones and is missing some. This sample carries roughly 140,000 clones, almost 90% of them seen once, and the ten largest clones take approximately 7.5%. The donors formed part of the approximately 120-subject validation cohort, distinct from the approximately 670-subject first cohort. The sample originates from a study of cytomegalovirus exposure and HLA in healthy donors. Study findings and constraints: Some public TCRs appeared in many individuals, while most sequences were rare. Investigators reported around 150 TCR beta chains as tied to cytomegalovirus. Specificity of a few CMV-associated chains for CMV antigens was verified in vitro.

Looked up from germline, CDR1 is ENHRY and CDR2 is SYGVKD. The CDR3 is 17 residues long. V gave up 6 bases and J gave up 3 bases; unmatched junction bases: 12. This rearrangement joins TRBV10-3 to TRBJ1-3; 9 nucleotides match TRBD1. The TCR sequence derives from a woman between 18 and 30 years old in good health and CMV-seropositive. Specimen: PBMCs. CDR3 region: CAISQRLQGADGNTIYF. For the CDR3, the DNA is TGTGCCATCAGCCAAAGACTACAGGGGGCAGATGGAAACACCATATATTTT.